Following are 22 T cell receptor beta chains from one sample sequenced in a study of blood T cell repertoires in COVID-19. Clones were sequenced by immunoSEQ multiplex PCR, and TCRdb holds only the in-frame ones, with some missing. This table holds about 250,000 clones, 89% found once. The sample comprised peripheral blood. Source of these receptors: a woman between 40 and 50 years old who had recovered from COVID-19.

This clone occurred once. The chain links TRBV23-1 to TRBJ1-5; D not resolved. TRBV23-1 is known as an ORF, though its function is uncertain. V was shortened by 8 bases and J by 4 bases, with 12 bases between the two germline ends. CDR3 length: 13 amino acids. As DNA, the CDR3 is TGCGCCAGCTCTGTGCGGGAAAATCAGCCCCAGCATTTT. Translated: CASSVRENQPQHF.

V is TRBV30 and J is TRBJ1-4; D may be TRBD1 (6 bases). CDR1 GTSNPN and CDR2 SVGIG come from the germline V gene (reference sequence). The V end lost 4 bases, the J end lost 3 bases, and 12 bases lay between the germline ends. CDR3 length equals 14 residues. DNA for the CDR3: TGTGCCTGGAACCAGGGGTCTGCTAATGAAAAACTGTTTTTT. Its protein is CAWNQGSANEKLFF.

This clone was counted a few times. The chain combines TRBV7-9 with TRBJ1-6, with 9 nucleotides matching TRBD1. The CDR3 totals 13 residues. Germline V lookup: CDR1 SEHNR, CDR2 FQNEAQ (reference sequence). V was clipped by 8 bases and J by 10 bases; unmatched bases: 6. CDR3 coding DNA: TGTGCCAGCGGCGGACAGGGGAACTCACCCCTCCACTTT. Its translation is CASGGQGNSPLHF.

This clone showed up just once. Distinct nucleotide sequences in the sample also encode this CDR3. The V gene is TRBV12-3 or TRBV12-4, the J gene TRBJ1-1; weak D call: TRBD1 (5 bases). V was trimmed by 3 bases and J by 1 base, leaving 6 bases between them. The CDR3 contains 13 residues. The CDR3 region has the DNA TGTGCCAGCAGTTTTGGACAGAACACTGAAGCTTTCTTT. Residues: CASSFGQNTEAFF.

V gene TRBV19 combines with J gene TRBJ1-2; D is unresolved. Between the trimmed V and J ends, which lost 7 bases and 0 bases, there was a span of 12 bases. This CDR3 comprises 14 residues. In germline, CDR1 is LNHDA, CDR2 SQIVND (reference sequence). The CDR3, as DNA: TGTGCCAGTACGGAACGGGGAACTAACTATGGCTACACCTTC. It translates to CASTERGTNYGYTF.

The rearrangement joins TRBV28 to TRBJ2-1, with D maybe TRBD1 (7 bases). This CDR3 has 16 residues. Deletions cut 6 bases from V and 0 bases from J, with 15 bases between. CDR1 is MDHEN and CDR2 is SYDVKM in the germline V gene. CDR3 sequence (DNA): TGTGCCAGCAGGCCACAGGGGACTGGCTCCTACAATGAGCAGTTCTTC. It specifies CASRPQGTGSYNEQFF.

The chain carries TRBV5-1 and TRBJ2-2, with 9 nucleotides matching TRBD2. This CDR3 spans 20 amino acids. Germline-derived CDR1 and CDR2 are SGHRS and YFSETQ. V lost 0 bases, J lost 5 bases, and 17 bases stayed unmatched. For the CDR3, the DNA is TGCGCCAGCAGCTTGGGGTTTCTGACCGATCCGGGACTAGCAACCGGGGAGCTGTTTTTT. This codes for CASSLGFLTDPGLATGELFF. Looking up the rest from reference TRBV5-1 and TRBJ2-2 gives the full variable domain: KAGVTQTPRYLIKTRGQQVTLSCSPISGHRSVSWYQQTPGQGLQFLFEYFSETQRNKGNFPGRFSGRQFSNSRSEMNVSTLELGDSALYLCASSLGFLTDPGLATGELFFGEGSRLTVL.

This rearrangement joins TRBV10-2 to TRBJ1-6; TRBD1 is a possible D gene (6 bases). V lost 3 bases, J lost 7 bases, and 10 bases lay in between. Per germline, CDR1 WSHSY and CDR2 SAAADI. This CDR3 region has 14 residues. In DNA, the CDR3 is TGCGCCAGCAGTGATGCGCAGGGGAATTCACCCCTCCACTTT. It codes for CASSDAQGNSPLHF.

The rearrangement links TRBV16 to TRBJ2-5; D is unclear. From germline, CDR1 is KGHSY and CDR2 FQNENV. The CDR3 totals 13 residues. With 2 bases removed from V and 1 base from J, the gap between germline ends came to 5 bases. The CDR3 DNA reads TGTGCCAGCAGCCAAGTCAGCCAAGAGACCCAGTACTTC. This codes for CASSQVSQETQYF.

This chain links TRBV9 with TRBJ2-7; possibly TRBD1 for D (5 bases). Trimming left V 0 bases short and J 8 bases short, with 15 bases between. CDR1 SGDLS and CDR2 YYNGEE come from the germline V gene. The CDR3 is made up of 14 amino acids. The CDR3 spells CASSVGESRVQQYF. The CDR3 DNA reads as TGTGCCAGCAGCGTAGGAGAGTCCAGGGTACAGCAGTACTTC.

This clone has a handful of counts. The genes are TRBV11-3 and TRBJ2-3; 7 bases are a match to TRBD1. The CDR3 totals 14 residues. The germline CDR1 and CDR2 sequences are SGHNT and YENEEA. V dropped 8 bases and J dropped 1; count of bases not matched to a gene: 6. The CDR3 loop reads CASAPGTGTDTQYF. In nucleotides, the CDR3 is TGTGCCAGCGCACCCGGGACAGGCACAGATACGCAGTATTTT. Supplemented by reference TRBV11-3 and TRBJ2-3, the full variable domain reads EAGVVQSPRYKIIEKKQPVAFWCNPISGHNTLYWYLQNLGQGPELLIRYENEEAVDDSQLPKDRFSAERLKGVDSTLKIQPAELGDSAVYLCASAPGTGTDTQYFGPGTRLTVL.

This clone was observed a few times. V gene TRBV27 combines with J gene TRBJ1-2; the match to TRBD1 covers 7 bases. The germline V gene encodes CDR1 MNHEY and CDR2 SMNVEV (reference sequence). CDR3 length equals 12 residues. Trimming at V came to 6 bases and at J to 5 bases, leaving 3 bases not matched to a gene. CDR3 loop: CASRDRVYGYTF. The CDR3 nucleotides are TGTGCCAGCAGAGACAGGGTATATGGCTACACCTTC.

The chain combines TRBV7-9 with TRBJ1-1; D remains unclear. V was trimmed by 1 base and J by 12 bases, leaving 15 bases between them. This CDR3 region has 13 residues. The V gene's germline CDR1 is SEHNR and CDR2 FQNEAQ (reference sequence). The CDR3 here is CASSLGSGRGTFF. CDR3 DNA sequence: TGTGCCAGCAGCTTAGGTTCGGGGAGAGGAACTTTCTTT.

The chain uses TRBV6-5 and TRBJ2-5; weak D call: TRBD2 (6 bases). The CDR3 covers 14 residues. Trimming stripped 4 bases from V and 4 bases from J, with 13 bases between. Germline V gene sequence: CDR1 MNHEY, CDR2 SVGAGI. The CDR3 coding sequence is TGTGCCAGCAGTTTCGGCGGGGTACGAGAGACCCAGTACTTC. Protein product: CASSFGGVRETQYF.

CDR3 in DNA: TGTGCCAGCAGCGCGCCACCCCCGCCGGGTGAAAAACTGTTTTTT. Translating gives CASSAPPPPGEKLFF. The V gene is TRBV7-9, the J gene TRBJ1-4; D is unresolved. CDR1 is SEHNR, CDR2 FQNEAQ, per germline (reference sequence). The CDR3 runs to 15 residues. Trimming shortened V by 5 bases and J by 7 bases, and 17 bases separated the two germline ends.

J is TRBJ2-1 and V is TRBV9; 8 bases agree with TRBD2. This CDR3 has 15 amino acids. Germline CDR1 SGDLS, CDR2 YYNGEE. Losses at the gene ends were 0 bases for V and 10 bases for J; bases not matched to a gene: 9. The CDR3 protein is CASSVDLAGGREQFF. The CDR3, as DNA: TGTGCCAGCAGCGTAGACCTAGCGGGCGGTAGGGAGCAGTTCTTC.

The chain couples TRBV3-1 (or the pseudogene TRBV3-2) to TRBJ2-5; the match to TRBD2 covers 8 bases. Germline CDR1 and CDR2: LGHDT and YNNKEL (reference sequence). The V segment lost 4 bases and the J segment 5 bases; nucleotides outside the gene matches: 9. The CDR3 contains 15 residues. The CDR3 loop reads CASSRRTSHDETQYF. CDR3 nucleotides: TGTGCCAGCAGCCGCAGGACTAGCCACGATGAGACCCAGTACTTC.

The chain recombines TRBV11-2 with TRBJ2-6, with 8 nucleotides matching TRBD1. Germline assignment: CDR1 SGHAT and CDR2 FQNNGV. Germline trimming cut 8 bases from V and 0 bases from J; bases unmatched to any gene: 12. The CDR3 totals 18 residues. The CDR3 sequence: CASGHRTGRSSGANVLTF. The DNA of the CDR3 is TGTGCCAGCGGTCATCGGACAGGGCGCAGCTCTGGGGCCAACGTCCTGACTTTC.

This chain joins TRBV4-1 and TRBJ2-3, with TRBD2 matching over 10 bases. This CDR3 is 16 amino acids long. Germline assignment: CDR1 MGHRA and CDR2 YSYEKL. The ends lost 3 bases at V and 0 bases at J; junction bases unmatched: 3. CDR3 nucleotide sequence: TGCGCCAGCAGCCACGCTAGCGGGGGTAGCACAGATACGCAGTATTTT. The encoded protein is CASSHASGGSTDTQYF.

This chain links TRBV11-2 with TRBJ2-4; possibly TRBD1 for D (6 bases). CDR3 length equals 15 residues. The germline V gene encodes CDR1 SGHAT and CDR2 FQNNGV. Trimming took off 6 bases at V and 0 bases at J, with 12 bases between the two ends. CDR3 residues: CASSPGQLAKNIQYF. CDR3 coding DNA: TGTGCCAGCAGTCCAGGACAGCTAGCCAAAAACATTCAGTACTTC.

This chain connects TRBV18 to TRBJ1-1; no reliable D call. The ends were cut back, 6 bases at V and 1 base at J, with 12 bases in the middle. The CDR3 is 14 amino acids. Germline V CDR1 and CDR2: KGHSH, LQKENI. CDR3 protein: CASSPRATNTEAFF. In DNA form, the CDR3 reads TGTGCCAGCTCCCCGCGGGCTACGAACACTGAAGCTTTCTTT.

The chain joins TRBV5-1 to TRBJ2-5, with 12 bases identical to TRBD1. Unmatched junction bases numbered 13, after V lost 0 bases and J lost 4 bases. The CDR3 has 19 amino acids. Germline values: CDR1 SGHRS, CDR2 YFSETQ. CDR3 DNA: TGCGCCAGCAGCTTGGCGCCGGGACAGGGGGCCCCAATCGGAGAGACCCAGTACTTC. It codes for CASSLAPGQGAPIGETQYF.